These T cell receptor beta chains were read from a single sample in a study of blood T cell repertoires in COVID-19. Only in-frame clones appear in the TCRdb table, and some are missing; sequencing was by immunoSEQ multiplex PCR. The profile shows about 360,000 clones, approximately 86% of them singletons. The specimen sequenced was peripheral blood. Receptors were obtained from a human donor in a cohort sampled during active COVID-19. The CDR3 runs from the conserved cysteine through the conserved F or W. Each record gives: J gene, V gene, D gene, clone size, CDR3 protein, CDR3 DNA. A D gene is named only where the DNA matches it firmly. Clone size is stated in some rows and not others, as once, few, many or a class when expanded.

J: TRBJ1-5; V: TRBV19; D: TRBD1; size: .; CDR3: CASSGTGNGNQPQHF; DNA: TGTGCCAGTAGTGGGACAGGGAATGGCAATCAGCCCCAGCATTTT
J: TRBJ1-2; V: TRBV2; D: TRBD1; size: .; CDR3: CASSEMITGVYGYTF; DNA: TGTGCCAGCAGTGAAATGATCACAGGGGTTTATGGCTACACCTTC
J: TRBJ2-7; V: TRBV27; D: .; size: .; CDR3: CASSLSGPKLEQYF; DNA: TGTGCCAGCAGTTTATCGGGCCCTAAGCTAGAGCAGTACTTC
J: TRBJ2-1; V: TRBV7-8; D: TRBD2; size: .; CDR3: CASSFYIAGGRYEQFF; DNA: TGTGCCAGCAGCTTTTACATAGCGGGGGGCCGTTATGAGCAGTTCTTC
J: TRBJ1-4; V: TRBV19; D: TRBD1; size: .; CDR3: CASDRGGVNEKLFF; DNA: TGTGCCTCCGACAGGGGAGGCGTTAATGAAAAACTGTTTTTT
J: TRBJ1-1; V: TRBV9; D: .; size: .; CDR3: CASSKSGDTEAFF; DNA: TGTGCCAGCAGCAAATCCGGGGACACTGAAGCTTTCTTT
J: TRBJ1-1; V: TRBV28; D: .; size: few; CDR3: CASSLDRPNTEAFF; DNA: TGTGCCAGCAGTTTAGACAGACCGAACACTGAAGCTTTCTTT
J: TRBJ1-1; V: TRBV5-6; D: TRBD1; size: few; CDR3: CASSFADRADTEAFF; DNA: TGTGCCAGCAGCTTCGCAGACAGGGCCGACACTGAAGCTTTCTTT
J: TRBJ2-3; V: TRBV2; D: .; size: .; CDR3: CASSLRTTQRSTDTQYF; DNA: TGTGCCAGCAGTTTAAGGACTACTCAGCGGAGCACAGATACGCAGTATTTT
J: TRBJ2-5; V: TRBV7-9; D: TRBD2; size: .; CDR3: CASSFGEGQETQYF; DNA: TGTGCCAGCAGCTTCGGGGAGGGCCAAGAGACCCAGTACTTC